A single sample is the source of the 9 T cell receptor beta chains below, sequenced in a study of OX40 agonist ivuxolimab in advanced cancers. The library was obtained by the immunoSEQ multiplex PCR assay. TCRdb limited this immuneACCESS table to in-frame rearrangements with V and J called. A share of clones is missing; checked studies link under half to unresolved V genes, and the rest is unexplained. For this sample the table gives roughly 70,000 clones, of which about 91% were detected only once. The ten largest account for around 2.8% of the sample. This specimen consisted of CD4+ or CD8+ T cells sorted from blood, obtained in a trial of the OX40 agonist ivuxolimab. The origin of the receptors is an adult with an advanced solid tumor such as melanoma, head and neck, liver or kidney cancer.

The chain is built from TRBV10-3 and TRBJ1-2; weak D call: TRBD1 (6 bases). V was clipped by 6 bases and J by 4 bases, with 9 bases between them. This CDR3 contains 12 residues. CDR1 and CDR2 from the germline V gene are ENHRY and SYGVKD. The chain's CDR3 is CAIRGQSYGYTF. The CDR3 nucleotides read TGTGCCATCAGAGGACAGTCCTATGGCTACACCTTC.

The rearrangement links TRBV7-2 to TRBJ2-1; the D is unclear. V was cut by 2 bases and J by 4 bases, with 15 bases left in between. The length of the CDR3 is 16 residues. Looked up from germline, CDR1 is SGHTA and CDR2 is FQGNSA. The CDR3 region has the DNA TGTGCCAGCAGCTTAATCTCAGGTACAATGTACAATGAGCAGTTCTTC. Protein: CASSLISGTMYNEQFF.

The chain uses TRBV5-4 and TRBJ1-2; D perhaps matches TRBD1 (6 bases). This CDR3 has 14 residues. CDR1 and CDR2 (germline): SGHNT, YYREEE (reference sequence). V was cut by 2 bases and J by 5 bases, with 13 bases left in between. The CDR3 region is CASSLDRQEYGYTF. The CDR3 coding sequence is TGTGCCAGCAGCTTAGACAGGCAGGAATATGGCTACACCTTC.

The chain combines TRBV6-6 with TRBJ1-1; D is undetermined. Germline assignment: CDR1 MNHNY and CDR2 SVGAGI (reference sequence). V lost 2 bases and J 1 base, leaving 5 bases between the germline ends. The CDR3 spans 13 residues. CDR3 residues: CASSYLGNTEAFF. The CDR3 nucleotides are TGTGCCAGCAGTTACCTGGGGAACACTGAAGCTTTCTTT.

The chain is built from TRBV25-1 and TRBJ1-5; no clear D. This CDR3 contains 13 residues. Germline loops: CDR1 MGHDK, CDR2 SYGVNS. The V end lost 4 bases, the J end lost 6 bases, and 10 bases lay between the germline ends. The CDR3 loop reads CASSGEWGQPQHF. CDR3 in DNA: TGTGCCAGCAGTGGGGAGTGGGGTCAGCCCCAGCATTTT.

The CDR3 spells CASRVDRVGDTQYF. The CDR3 DNA sequence: TGTGCCAGCAGGGTGGACAGGGTTGGGGATACGCAGTATTTT. The J gene is TRBJ2-3, the V gene TRBV2; TRBD1 matches at 8 bases. V trimming: 6 bases; J trimming: 6 bases; junction bases outside the gene matches: 8. Germline-derived CDR1 and CDR2 are SNHLY and FYNNEI. This CDR3 is built from 14 residues.

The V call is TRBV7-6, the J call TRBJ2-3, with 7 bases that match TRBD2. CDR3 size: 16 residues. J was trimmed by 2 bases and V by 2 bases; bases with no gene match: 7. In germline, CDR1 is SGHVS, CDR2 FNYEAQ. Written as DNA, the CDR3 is TGTGCCAGCAGCTTATATGCGGGGGTGTCCACAGATACGCAGTATTTT. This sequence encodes CASSLYAGVSTDTQYF.

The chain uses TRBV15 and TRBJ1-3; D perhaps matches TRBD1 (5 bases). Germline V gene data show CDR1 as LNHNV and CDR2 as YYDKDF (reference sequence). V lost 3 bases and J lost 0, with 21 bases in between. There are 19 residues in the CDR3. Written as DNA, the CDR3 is TGTGCCACCAGCAGGGGACTCCAAAGCCTCTGGAGCTCTGGAAACACCATATATTTT. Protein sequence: CATSRGLQSLWSSGNTIYF.

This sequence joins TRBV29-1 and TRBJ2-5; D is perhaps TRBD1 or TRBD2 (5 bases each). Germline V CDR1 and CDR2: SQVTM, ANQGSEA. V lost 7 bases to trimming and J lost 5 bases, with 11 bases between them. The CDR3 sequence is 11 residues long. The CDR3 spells CSAGAGETQYF. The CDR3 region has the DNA TGCAGCGCCGGGGCCGGGGAGACCCAGTACTTC.